This section outlines one TCR beta chain sequence together with its context. Antigen specificity is unknown. Looked up from germline, CDR1 is SGHTA and CDR2 is FQGNSA. This CDR3 is 15 amino acids long. The V segment lost 6 bases and the J segment 0 bases; nucleotides outside the gene matches: 5. As to time point: new active TB diagnosis, blood taken before or within 7 days of starting treatment. This entry is derived from a study of T cells in tuberculosis. Study results and caveats: GMM-specific TCRs were nearer to active tuberculosis alpha repertoires, suggesting expansion.

Clones were sequenced by immunoSEQ multiplex PCR, and TCRdb holds only the in-frame ones, with some missing. In the table there are tens of thousands of clones, around 82% of which are singletons. This specimen consisted of PBMCs, obtained at tuberculosis diagnosis. The V and J genes are TRBV7-2 and TRBJ1-2; TRBD1 matches 9 bases. The sequence was collected from an adult with tuberculosis. The CDR3 coding sequence is TGTGCCAGCAGTCCGGGACAGGGAGCTAACTATGGCTACACCTTC. Protein product: CASSPGQGANYGYTF.